This TCR beta chain was sequenced for a study of blood T cell repertoires in COVID-19. The overall study: Nucleic acid was either cDNA or gDNA, and it came from T cells, B-cell-depleted T cells, or PBMCs.

The repertoire was sequenced with immunoSEQ multiplex PCR; TCRdb's copy has only in-frame clones and lacks some. Among under 50,000 clones listed, about 88% were seen once. The germline gives CDR1 LGHNA, CDR2 YSLEER. CDR3 size: 16 residues. V lost 3 bases and J lost 4; bases outside the gene matches: 9. This sequence joins TRBV4-3 and TRBJ2-5; TRBD2 matches 9 bases. This receptor was obtained from a man aged 50 to 59 with active COVID-19. Source material: peripheral blood. The CDR3, as DNA: TGCGCCAGCAGCCAGTCCCCTAGCGGGGCAGGAGAGACCCAGTACTTC. Its translation is CASSQSPSGAGETQYF.